The present T cell receptor beta chain was sequenced within a study of blood T cell repertoires in COVID-19. In the study overall: Sources were T cells, B-cell-depleted T cells, or PBMCs; the material itself was cDNA or gDNA.

The CDR3 is 13 amino acids. Germline V gene data show CDR1 as ENHRY and CDR2 as SYGVKD. V was trimmed by 7 bases and J by 4 bases, leaving 13 bases between them. Repertoires were generated with immunoSEQ multiplex PCR, while TCRdb's copy carries only in-frame clones and drops some. The sample lists some 200,000 clones, 80% to 90% occurring once. The sample was peripheral blood. This receptor was taken from a man in his forties with active or convalescent COVID-19. The chain joins TRBV10-3 to TRBJ2-5; TRBD2 might be the D (7 bases). The CDR3 is CAIKVGGAETQYF. For the CDR3, the DNA is TGTGCCATCAAGGTTGGGGGGGCAGAGACCCAGTACTTC.